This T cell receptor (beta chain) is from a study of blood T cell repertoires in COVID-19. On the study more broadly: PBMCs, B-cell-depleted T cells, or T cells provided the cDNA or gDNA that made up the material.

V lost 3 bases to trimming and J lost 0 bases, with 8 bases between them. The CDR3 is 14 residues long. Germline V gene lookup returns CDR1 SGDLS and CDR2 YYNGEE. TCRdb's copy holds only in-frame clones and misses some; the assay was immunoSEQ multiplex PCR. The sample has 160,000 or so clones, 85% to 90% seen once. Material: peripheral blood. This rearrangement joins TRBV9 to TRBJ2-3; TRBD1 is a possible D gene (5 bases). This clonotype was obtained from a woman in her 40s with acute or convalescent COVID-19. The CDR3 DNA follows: TGTGCCAGCAGCGGGGGCCCCAGCACAGATACGCAGTATTTT. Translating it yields CASSGGPSTDTQYF.